The 31 T cell receptor beta chains in this list originate from one sample, sequenced in a study of neurological immune-mediated disorders (dated by TCRdb to about 2019). Libraries were constructed by 5' RACE. The listed sequencing device is Illumina HiSeq 2500. TCRdb itself trimmed the public reads at Q25 with fastp, ran MiXCR and retained productive beta chains. Records with the same CDR3 protein are collapsed into one entry carrying the most frequent genes and DNA. Within this sample are roughly 43,000 distinct CDR3 sequences, with under 2% of them counted one time only. In total, the top ten clones hold 2% to 2.5% of the sample. Material for sequencing was PBMCs. The receptors were gathered from a middle-aged woman with multiple sclerosis.

This clonotype was observed at least ten times. The chain combines TRBV9 with TRBJ2-1; D unresolved. This CDR3 spans 11 amino acids. Germline CDR1 reads SGDLS; CDR2 reads YYNGEE. The V end lost 4 bases, the J end lost 4 bases, and 3 bases lay between the germline ends. The CDR3 protein is CASSYYNEQFF. CDR3 bases: TGTGCCAGCAGCTATTACAATGAGCAGTTCTTC.

This clonotype was recorded at least ten times. This chain uses TRBV5-1 with TRBJ1-2, with D unclear. Germline V lookup: CDR1 SGHRS, CDR2 YFSETQ. The CDR3 runs to 14 residues. Trimming stripped 0 bases from V and 8 bases from J, with 14 bases between. CDR3 nucleotide sequence: TGCGCCAGCAGCTTGGGCGGGGTCCCGAGGGGCTACACCTTC. This codes for CASSLGGVPRGYTF.

This clonotype was seen repeatedly, ten times or more. The CDR3 loop reads CASSLETVTETQYF. The CDR3 nucleotides read TGTGCCAGCAGCTTAGAGACCGTAACAGAGACCCAGTACTTC. The chain joins TRBV7-2 to TRBJ2-5; no clear D gene. V lost 1 base, J lost 4 bases, and 10 bases lay in between. CDR3 size: 14 residues. CDR1 SGHTA and CDR2 FQGNSA come from the germline V gene.

The sample holds many counts of this clonotype. The chain links TRBV9 to TRBJ1-2, with a tentative D call TRBD1 (5 bases). V lost 3 bases and J 4 bases, leaving 16 bases between the germline ends. The CDR3 is made up of 15 amino acids. CDR1 is SGDLS, CDR2 YYNGEE, per germline. The CDR3 reads CASSADSRPLYGYTF. CDR3 sequence (DNA): TGTGCCAGCAGCGCCGACAGCCGCCCACTCTATGGCTACACCTTC.

Ten or more counts support this clonotype. The J gene is TRBJ2-3, the V gene TRBV24-1, with D perhaps matching TRBD2 (6 bases). V lost 4 bases, J lost 4 bases, and 8 bases lay in between. The germline V gene has CDR1 KGHDR and CDR2 SFDVKD. The CDR3 consists of 13 residues. The DNA of the CDR3 is TGTGCCACCAGTGACGGAGGGGCAGATACGCAGTATTTT. It translates to CATSDGGADTQYF.

In its sample, this clonotype was seen many times. The chain combines TRBV5-1 with TRBJ2-3; 10 bases agree with TRBD2. The CDR3 spans 17 residues. Trimming cost V 0 bases and J 0 bases; bases outside gene matches: 4. Looked up from germline, CDR1 is SGHRS and CDR2 is YFSETQ. Here the CDR3 reads CASSLAKLAGSTDTQYF. CDR3 coding DNA: TGCGCCAGCAGCTTGGCCAAACTAGCGGGAAGCACAGATACGCAGTATTTT.

The sample holds many counts of this clonotype. The CDR3 nucleotides are TGTGCCAGCAGCGTAGCCAGGGAGGCCTACGAGCAGTACTTC. The encoded protein is CASSVAREAYEQYF. The chain has TRBV9 and TRBJ2-7; TRBD2 might be the D (6 bases). Deletions cut 0 bases from V and 2 bases from J, with 9 bases between. Per the germline V gene, CDR1 is SGDLS and CDR2 is YYNGEE. This CDR3 region has 14 residues.

This clonotype was detected many times. V usage is TRBV20-1 and J usage is TRBJ1-4, with a tentative D call TRBD1 (6 bases). V gave up 4 bases and J gave up 8 bases, with 14 bases separating them. Germline assignment: CDR1 DFQATT and CDR2 SNEGSKA (reference sequence). The CDR3 runs 13 residues. This CDR3 reads CSAKGHQGEKLFF. The CDR3 DNA reads TGCAGTGCTAAGGGGCACCAGGGGGAAAAACTGTTTTTT.

This clonotype occurred many times. The CDR3 does not end in the conserved phenylalanine or tryptophan, so this is likely a read error. The chain is built from TRBV7-2 and TRBJ2-5; D uncertain. V lost 1 base to trimming and J lost 1 base, with 7 bases between them. The CDR3 extends over 14 amino acids. In germline, CDR1 is SGHTA, CDR2 FQGNSA. The CDR3 reads CASSLVVGQETQYY. The CDR3 region has the DNA TGTGCCAGCAGCTTAGTGGTCGGCCAAGAGACCCAGTACTAC.

This clonotype showed up many times. CDR3 DNA: TGCAGTGCTAGATTACCGACAGGGACTCACACCGGGGAGCTGTTTTTT. Translation gives CSARLPTGTHTGELFF. The V and J genes are TRBV20-1 and TRBJ2-2; the D gene is possibly TRBD1 (7 bases). From germline, CDR1 is DFQATT and CDR2 SNEGSKA (reference sequence). The CDR3 has 16 amino acids. The V end was cut by 2 bases, the J end by 3 bases, with 16 bases between.

This clonotype was detected ten times or more. The rearrangement joins TRBV10-3 to TRBJ2-7; 8 bases agree with TRBD1. V lost 8 bases to trimming and J lost 3 bases; unmatched junction nucleotides: 3. Per the germline V gene, CDR1 is ENHRY and CDR2 is SYGVKD. The CDR3 spans 12 residues. DNA of the CDR3: TGTGCCATCTCAGGACAGGGCTACGAGCAGTACTTC. Translated: CAISGQGYEQYF.

This clonotype was found a few times. The rearrangement links TRBV6-6 to TRBJ2-5; TRBD1 agrees at 10 bases. The V and J ends lost 3 bases and 4 bases, in that order; junction bases with no gene match: 8. This CDR3 is 16 amino acids long. Germline-derived CDR1 and CDR2 are MNHNY and SVGAGI (reference sequence). The DNA for the CDR3 is TGTGCCAGCAGTTATTGGGACAGGGGAGGCGGAGAGACCCAGTACTTC. Its translation is CASSYWDRGGGETQYF.

This clonotype was observed many times. The chain has TRBV6-2 or TRBV6-3 and TRBJ2-7; D may be TRBD2 (7 bases). Trimming removed 9 bases at V and 4 bases at J, with 16 bases between. CDR1 is MNHEY and CDR2 is SVGEGT in the germline V gene. The CDR3 is made up of 13 amino acids. The DNA of the CDR3 is TGTGCCAGTTACTACGCGGGGGCTTACGAGCAGTACTTC. Amino acids: CASYYAGAYEQYF.

This clonotype was detected many times. A junction boundary mismatches the germline segment, possibly from a read error. This chain links TRBV2 with TRBJ2-2, with no clear D. Germline V gene data show CDR1 as SNHLY and CDR2 as FYNNEI. This CDR3 is built from 13 residues. CDR3 sequence reads: CASSTTNAGELFF. The CDR3 nucleotides are TGTGCCAGCAGTACTACGAACGCCGGGGAGCTGTTTTTT.

This clonotype has ten or more counts. The chain combines TRBV6-5 with TRBJ1-1, with 7 bases matching TRBD1. This CDR3 contains 17 residues. CDR1 is MNHEY and CDR2 is SVGAGI in the germline V gene. The trim removed 0 bases at V and 4 bases at J, leaving 11 bases unmatched. The DNA for the CDR3 is TGTGCCAGCAGTTACTCGGCGGGCAGGGGGGTATTCACTGAAGCTTTCTTT. Its translation: CASSYSAGRGVFTEAFF.

At least ten counts were recorded for this clonotype. The V call is TRBV20-1, the J call TRBJ1-2; 9 bases map to TRBD1. The length of the CDR3 is 15 residues. Germline-derived CDR1 and CDR2 are DFQATT and SNEGSKA (reference sequence). The ends lost 4 bases at V and 7 bases at J; junction bases unmatched: 13. The CDR3 reads CSAILGGQGLRGYTF. The CDR3, as DNA: TGCAGTGCTATTCTCGGGGGACAGGGTTTACGTGGCTACACCTTC.

This clonotype was counted at least ten times. The chain carries TRBV5-1 and TRBJ2-2; 9 nucleotides align to TRBD2. The CDR3 runs 16 residues. Per the germline V gene, CDR1 is SGHRS and CDR2 is YFSETQ. Trimming removed 7 bases from V and 1 base from J; junction bases left unmatched: 8. The CDR3 sequence is CASALDSGGNTGELFF. CDR3 nucleotide sequence: TGCGCCAGCGCCCTTGATAGCGGGGGGAACACCGGGGAGCTGTTTTTT. The variable domain in full, completed from reference TRBV5-1 and TRBJ2-2, reads KAGVTQTPRYLIKTRGQQVTLSCSPISGHRSVSWYQQTPGQGLQFLFEYFSETQRNKGNFPGRFSGRQFSNSRSEMNVSTLELGDSALYLCASALDSGGNTGELFFGEGSRLTVL.

There are many counts of this clonotype. CDR3 amino acids: CASRPSKVAYEQYF. CDR3 in DNA: TGTGCCAGCAGACCCTCGAAAGTTGCCTACGAGCAGTACTTC. The V gene is TRBV6-1, the J gene TRBJ2-7; D gene ambiguous. Germline CDR1 reads MNHNS; CDR2 reads SASEGT. The CDR3 has 14 amino acids. Trimming took 6 bases from V and 2 from J, leaving 14 bases between them.

This clonotype has a count of ten or more. V and J are TRBV20-1 and TRBJ1-5; TRBD1 might be the D (5 bases). The CDR3 totals 15 residues. V lost 1 base, J lost 2 bases, and 12 bases lay in between. Germline V gene sequence: CDR1 DFQATT, CDR2 SNEGSKA (reference sequence). Here the CDR3 reads CSARVGLRGNQPQHF. CDR3 DNA: TGCAGTGCTAGAGTGGGGCTTAGGGGCAATCAGCCCCAGCATTTT.

The sample holds many counts of this clonotype. The rearrangement uses TRBV7-9 and TRBJ1-1; D unresolved. Per the germline V gene, CDR1 is SEHNR and CDR2 is FQNEAQ (reference sequence). There are 13 residues in the CDR3. V gave up 0 bases and J gave up 5 bases, with 7 bases separating them. Here the CDR3 DNA reads TGTGCCAGCAGCTTAGCAACGGGAACTGAAGCTTTCTTT. Translated: CASSLATGTEAFF.

At least ten counts were recorded for this clonotype. The DNA for the CDR3 is TGCGCCAGCAGCTTATCCGGGACCCTAAATGGGGAGCAGTTCTTC. This gives the protein CASSLSGTLNGEQFF. The chain has TRBV5-1 and TRBJ2-1; D tentatively reads TRBD1 or TRBD2 (5 bases each). Germline CDR1 and CDR2: SGHRS and YFSETQ. Trimming removed 2 bases at V and 10 bases at J, with 19 bases between. The CDR3 covers 15 residues.

There are many counts of this clonotype. The genes are TRBV24-1 and TRBJ2-5, with 9 bases fitting TRBD2. The germline V gene has CDR1 KGHDR and CDR2 SFDVKD. This CDR3 contains 15 residues. After removal of 4 bases from V and 5 bases from J, the junction contained 7 bases not matched to a gene. The CDR3 reads CATSEAGTSRETQYF. The CDR3 DNA reads TGTGCCACCAGTGAAGCCGGGACTAGCCGGGAGACCCAGTACTTC.

This clonotype was seen at least ten times. The chain has TRBV7-8 and TRBJ1-3; tentative D call: TRBD1 (5 bases). Trimming took off 5 bases at V and 4 bases at J, with 15 bases between the two ends. CDR3 length: 15 amino acids. Per the germline V gene, CDR1 is SGHVS and CDR2 is FQNEAQ. The CDR3 coding sequence is TGTGCCAGCAGCCCACACGCGGGGGGGGGAAACACCATATATTTT. Amino acids: CASSPHAGGGNTIYF.

At least ten counts were recorded for this clonotype. The rearrangement uses TRBV5-1 and TRBJ2-5; D gene ambiguous. The germline gives CDR1 SGHRS, CDR2 YFSETQ. The CDR3 has 13 amino acids. V lost 4 bases and J 5 bases, leaving 12 bases between the germline ends. The CDR3 protein is CASSPPGGETQYF. CDR3 nucleotide sequence: TGCGCCAGCAGCCCCCCGGGTGGTGAGACCCAGTACTTC.

In this sample, this clonotype turned up many times. The chain links TRBV12-3 or TRBV12-4 to TRBJ1-2; no reliable D call. The CDR3 length is 12 residues. V lost 7 bases to trimming and J lost 8 bases, with 14 bases between them. The CDR3 region has the DNA TGTGCCAGCACATGGACCCTAGGAGGCTACACCTTC. Translated, it gives CASTWTLGGYTF.

This clonotype was found a few times. V and J are TRBV5-5 and TRBJ2-3; D may be TRBD1 (5 bases). The germline V gene has CDR1 SGHKS and CDR2 YYEKEE (reference sequence). The CDR3 totals 14 residues. Deletions cut 2 bases from V and 4 bases from J, with 11 bases between. The CDR3 sequence: CASSFSREADTQYF. The DNA of the CDR3 is TGTGCCAGCAGCTTTTCCAGGGAAGCAGATACGCAGTATTTT.

This clonotype was detected many times. This rearrangement joins TRBV20-1 to TRBJ1-1, with D possibly matching TRBD1 (5 bases). The CDR3 runs to 18 residues. Per germline, CDR1 DFQATT and CDR2 SNEGSKA (reference sequence). V lost 0 bases, J lost 1 base, and 21 bases lay in between. CDR3 amino acids: CSARDKRRDLMRNTEAFF. The DNA of the CDR3 is TGCAGTGCTAGAGATAAGCGCCGGGACCTAATGCGGAACACTGAAGCTTTCTTT.

The table lists this clonotype with many counts. The V gene is TRBV7-9, the J gene TRBJ1-1; D is unresolved. The CDR3 runs 12 residues. V dropped 6 bases and J dropped 1 base, with 6 bases sitting between them. Germline values: CDR1 SEHNR, CDR2 FQNEAQ (reference sequence). This chain's CDR3 is CASRYENTEAFF. The CDR3 coding sequence is TGTGCCAGCAGGTACGAGAACACTGAAGCTTTCTTT.

This clonotype was recorded many times. This rearrangement joins TRBV7-7 to TRBJ2-1; possibly TRBD2 for D (7 bases). Trimming stripped 5 bases from V and 10 bases from J, with 18 bases between. Per germline, CDR1 SSHAT and CDR2 FNYEAQ (reference sequence). The CDR3 length is 14 residues. CDR3 residues: CASSVARGAGEQFF. DNA for the CDR3: TGTGCCAGCAGCGTCGCTCGGGGGGCAGGAGAGCAGTTCTTC.

The table lists this clonotype with many counts. The chain has TRBV16 and TRBJ1-5, with D possibly TRBD1 on 6 matching bases. Per the germline V gene, CDR1 is KGHSY and CDR2 is FQNENV. CDR3 size: 14 residues. Trimming removed 7 bases from V and 7 bases from J, with 17 bases in between. CDR3 residues: CASTAGGLWQPQHF. The CDR3, as DNA: TGTGCCAGCACTGCGGGGGGGCTATGGCAGCCCCAGCATTTT.

This clonotype came up many times. The genes are TRBV20-1 and TRBJ1-5; D gene unclear. With 6 bases removed from V and 8 bases from J, the gap between germline ends came to 17 bases. Germline V gene sequence: CDR1 DFQATT, CDR2 SNEGSKA (reference sequence). The CDR3 contains 13 residues. For the CDR3, the DNA is TGCAGTGCACAAAAGGACCGCGTCGAGCCCCAGCATTTT. It is translated as CSAQKDRVEPQHF.